These 13 T cell receptor beta chains share one sample of origin, sequenced in a study of blood T cell repertoires in COVID-19. The method was immunoSEQ multiplex PCR; TCRdb's version includes in-frame clones alone and lacks a portion of them. This table holds some 520,000 clones, about 91% found once. The sample taken for sequencing was peripheral blood. The source is a man aged 18 to 30 with COVID-19, enrolled during active disease.

The chain links TRBV11-2 to TRBJ2-1; D is perhaps TRBD2 (6 bases). CDR1 SGHAT and CDR2 FQNNGV come from the germline V gene. Trimming shortened V by 4 bases and J by 0 bases, and 7 bases separated the two germline ends. The length of the CDR3 is 14 residues. The CDR3 DNA is TGTGCCAGCAGCTGGAGGGACTCCTACAATGAGCAGTTCTTC. Protein: CASSWRDSYNEQFF.

V is TRBV30 and J is TRBJ2-3, with 7 positions matching TRBD1. Germline V gene data show CDR1 as GTSNPN and CDR2 as SVGIG (reference sequence). J was trimmed by 2 bases and V by 3 bases; bases with no gene match: 2. The CDR3 covers 13 residues. CDR3 DNA sequence: TGTGCCTGGAGGGGACAGCCCACAGATACGCAGTATTTT. It yields the protein CAWRGQPTDTQYF.

This chain joins TRBV27 and TRBJ1-6; 7 positions match TRBD1. This CDR3 is built from 17 residues. Germline CDR1 and CDR2: MNHEY and SMNVEV (reference sequence). V lost 6 bases and J lost 7; bases outside the gene matches: 15. The CDR3, as DNA: TGTGCCAGCAGCCCCTTACTGGGGACAGACCAAAATTCACCCCTCCACTTT. Its protein product is CASSPLLGTDQNSPLHF.

The chain links TRBV15 to TRBJ2-3; 7 bases are shared with TRBD2. Germline trimming cut 3 bases from V and 0 bases from J; bases unmatched to any gene: 6. Germline CDR1 and CDR2: LNHNV and YYDKDF (reference sequence). The CDR3 totals 16 residues. The CDR3 reads CATSSERGRSTDTQYF. CDR3 DNA: TGTGCCACCAGCAGCGAACGCGGGAGAAGCACAGATACGCAGTATTTT.

The rearrangement joins TRBV15 to TRBJ1-1; TRBD1 is a possible D gene (6 bases). Germline values: CDR1 LNHNV, CDR2 YYDKDF (reference sequence). This CDR3 spans 14 amino acids. Trimming stripped 3 bases from V and 4 bases from J, with 12 bases between. The CDR3 is CATSSPQGITEAFF. The CDR3 coding sequence is TGTGCCACCAGCAGTCCCCAGGGGATCACTGAAGCTTTCTTT.

This chain uses TRBV2 with TRBJ2-2, with 7 bases identical to TRBD1. CDR1 and CDR2 (germline): SNHLY, FYNNEI. The CDR3 extends over 16 amino acids. Unmatched junction bases numbered 10, after V lost 8 bases and J lost 1 base. CDR3 in amino acids: CASLSSGTENTGELFF. The CDR3 DNA reads TGTGCCAGCCTGTCATCCGGGACAGAGAACACCGGGGAGCTGTTTTTT. The full variable domain, with the rest looked up from reference TRBV2 and TRBJ2-2, is EPEVTQTPSHQVTQMGQEVILRCVPISNHLYFYWYRQILGQKVEFLVSFYNNEISEKSEIFDDQFSVERPDGSNFTLKIRSTKLEDSAMYFCASLSSGTENTGELFFGEGSRLTVL.

The chain links TRBV18 to TRBJ2-6; 11 bases agree with TRBD2. This CDR3 has 17 residues. V dropped 6 bases and J dropped 0; count of bases not matched to a gene: 4. Germline V gene sequence: CDR1 KGHSH, CDR2 LQKENI. CDR3 sequence reads: CASSRLAGSSGANVLTF. The CDR3 DNA follows: TGTGCCAGCTCGCGACTAGCGGGAAGCTCTGGGGCCAACGTCCTGACTTTC. Filled out from reference TRBV18 and TRBJ2-6, the complete variable domain reads NAGVMQNPRHLVRRRGQEARLRCSPMKGHSHVYWYRQLPEEGLKFMVYLQKENIIDESGMPKERFSAEFPKEGPSILRIQQVVRGDSAAYFCASSRLAGSSGANVLTFGAGSRLTVL.

The gene calls are TRBV6-2 or TRBV6-3 and TRBJ2-7; 7 bases are a match to TRBD2. Per the germline V gene, CDR1 is MNHEY and CDR2 is SVGEGT. Unmatched junction bases numbered 11, after V lost 5 bases and J lost 4 bases. This CDR3 has 15 residues. The CDR3 region is CASSPFWEGQYEQYF. The CDR3 nucleotides read TGTGCCAGCAGTCCCTTCTGGGAGGGCCAGTACGAGCAGTACTTC.

The table lists this clone with a count of one. This chain joins TRBV24-1 and TRBJ1-1; D is unresolved. The CDR3 runs to 12 residues. V was cut by 9 bases and J by 5 bases, with 12 bases left in between. Germline V gene lookup returns CDR1 KGHDR and CDR2 SFDVKD. This chain's CDR3 is CATESAGTEAFF. DNA of the CDR3: TGTGCCACCGAATCAGCGGGTACTGAAGCTTTCTTT.

This chain connects TRBV2 to TRBJ2-7; D not certain. The germline CDR1 and CDR2 sequences are SNHLY and FYNNEI. CDR3 length: 15 residues. Trimming took 4 bases from V and 2 from J, leaving 15 bases between them. The CDR3 coding sequence is TGTGCCAGCAGTGCAATATTAAGTCGCGCCTACGAGCAGTACTTC. Its protein product is CASSAILSRAYEQYF.

This rearrangement joins TRBV19 to TRBJ1-5; D uncertain. CDR3 length equals 14 residues. The germline V and J ends were trimmed by 11 bases and 1 base, with 15 bases remaining between them. Germline values: CDR1 LNHDA, CDR2 SQIVND (reference sequence). CDR3 protein: CAPVPVLSNQPQHF. DNA of the CDR3: TGTGCCCCTGTACCGGTTTTAAGCAATCAGCCCCAGCATTTT.

The chain links TRBV5-1 to TRBJ2-7; 8 bases line up with TRBD1. J gave up 6 bases and V 4 bases, and 6 bases lay outside the gene matches. CDR1 SGHRS and CDR2 YFSETQ come from the germline V gene. This CDR3 comprises 13 residues. CDR3: CASSPSGGTEQYF. For the CDR3, the DNA is TGCGCCAGCAGCCCTTCAGGGGGCACCGAGCAGTACTTC.

The chain couples TRBV6-6 to TRBJ1-3, with D perhaps matching TRBD1 (5 bases). Trimming took off 5 bases at V and 1 base at J, with 18 bases between the two ends. This CDR3 is 17 amino acids long. Germline V gives CDR1 MNHNY, CDR2 SVGAGI (reference sequence). The CDR3, as DNA: TGTGCCAGCAGTCAGCAGGGAAGGGGCGCTTCTGGAAACACCATATATTTT. This gives the protein CASSQQGRGASGNTIYF.